The 20 T cell receptor beta chains below were found in one sample sequenced in a study of cytomegalovirus exposure and HLA in healthy donors. The PCR used 60 Vbeta and 13 Jbeta primers. Profiled with immunoSEQ multiplex PCR; TCRdb holds only in-frame clones, not every one. The repertoire holds around 180,000 clones, with 77% as singletons. Input material: PBMCs. These receptor sequences come from a woman in her twenties or thirties in good health and CMV-seropositive.

The chain employs TRBV5-1 and TRBJ1-4; D is unclear. CDR1 and CDR2 (germline): SGHRS, YFSETQ. V lost 0 bases to trimming and J lost 6 bases, with 3 bases between them. This CDR3 is 12 amino acids long. CDR3 nucleotides: TGCGCCAGCAGCTTGGACTATGAAAAACTGTTTTTT. Protein sequence: CASSLDYEKLFF.

This clone appeared once. The V and J genes are TRBV6-6 and TRBJ2-5, with a weak D call TRBD2 (6 bases). The CDR3 sequence is 14 residues long. V lost 6 bases, J lost 5 bases, and 16 bases lay in between. CDR1 and CDR2 (germline): MNHNY, SVGAGI (reference sequence). The CDR3 loop is CASSRDLRGETQYF. The CDR3 DNA reads as TGTGCCAGCAGCCGGGACCTCCGGGGGGAGACCCAGTACTTC.

V and J are TRBV15 and TRBJ1-6; weak D call: TRBD1 (6 bases). The CDR3 runs to 14 residues. Germline V gene data show CDR1 as LNHNV and CDR2 as YYDKDF (reference sequence). V lost 10 bases and J lost 5, with 15 bases in between. CDR3 loop: CASQGSLNNSPLHF. As DNA, the CDR3 is TGTGCCAGTCAGGGGTCCTTAAATAATTCACCCCTCCACTTT.

V is TRBV19 and J is TRBJ2-5, with 11 bases aligning to TRBD2. Germline V gives CDR1 LNHDA, CDR2 SQIVND (reference sequence). J gave up 3 bases and V 7 bases, and 7 bases lay outside the gene matches. The CDR3 runs 15 residues. CDR3 loop: CASTQGLAAKETQYF. CDR3 nucleotides: TGTGCCAGTACCCAGGGACTAGCGGCGAAAGAGACCCAGTACTTC.

The CDR3 coding sequence is TGCAGCGTTGGACAGGGTGTCGACTATGGCTACACCTTC. Its translation is CSVGQGVDYGYTF. This chain links TRBV29-1 with TRBJ1-2; 7 bases fit TRBD1. V was clipped by 4 bases and J by 3 bases; unmatched bases: 5. Germline-derived CDR1 and CDR2 are SQVTM and ANQGSEA. The CDR3 totals 13 residues. Supplemented by reference TRBV29-1 and TRBJ1-2, the full variable domain reads SAVISQKPSRDICQRGTSLTIQCQVDSQVTMMFWYRQQPGQSLTLIATANQGSEATYESGFVIDKFPISRPNLTFSTLTVSNMSPEDSSIYLCSVGQGVDYGYTFGSGTRLTVV.

The rearrangement links TRBV18 to TRBJ2-1, with a possible D match to TRBD2 (5 bases). In germline, CDR1 is KGHSH, CDR2 LQKENI. Trimming pared 3 bases from V and 8 bases from J, leaving 17 bases between. This CDR3 is 15 amino acids long. CDR3 region: CASSPPRALSDEQFF. The CDR3, as DNA: TGTGCCAGCTCACCGCCGCGGGCCCTGTCGGATGAGCAGTTCTTC.

V and J are TRBV5-1 and TRBJ2-2, with 13 positions matching TRBD2. V lost 2 bases and J lost 6; bases outside the gene matches: 7. CDR3 length: 17 amino acids. Germline lookup yields CDR1 SGHRS and CDR2 YFSETQ. CDR3 DNA: TGCGCCAGCAGCTTTACTAGCGGGAGGGCCAATCCCGGGGAGCTGTTTTTT. Its translation is CASSFTSGRANPGELFF.

The chain employs TRBV2 and TRBJ2-7, with TRBD2 as a possible D gene (6 bases). The V gene's germline CDR1 is SNHLY and CDR2 FYNNEI. This CDR3 region has 12 residues. V lost 6 bases and J lost 7, with 13 bases in between. The CDR3 region is CASSPGLREQYF. The CDR3 DNA reads TGTGCCAGCAGCCCGGGACTCCGGGAGCAGTACTTC.

V gene TRBV10-1 combines with J gene TRBJ1-2, with TRBD1 identical over 7 bases. The J segment lost 2 bases and the V segment lost 5 bases, leaving 5 bases of the junction unmatched. The germline CDR1 and CDR2 sequences are WNHNN and SYGVQD (reference sequence). This CDR3 is built from 14 residues. The CDR3 region is CASSPGTANYGYTF. The CDR3 coding sequence is TGCGCCAGCAGTCCCGGGACAGCGAACTATGGCTACACCTTC.

The rearrangement joins TRBV4-3 to TRBJ1-2; 7 nucleotides match TRBD1. Germline V gene sequence: CDR1 LGHNA, CDR2 YSLEER. The CDR3 sequence is 15 residues long. V shed 0 bases, J shed 2 bases, and the junction held 3 bases outside the gene matches. The CDR3 DNA is TGCGCCAGCAGCCAAGATGACAGGGCGAACTATGGCTACACCTTC. The encoded protein is CASSQDDRANYGYTF.

This clone was counted a few times. The chain recombines TRBV11-1 with TRBJ2-3; D not resolved. V shed 3 bases and J shed 1 base, with 5 bases lying between them. Looked up from germline, CDR1 is SGHAT and CDR2 is FQDESV (reference sequence). The CDR3 totals 13 residues. The CDR3 reads CASSLLGTDTQYF. The DNA for the CDR3 is TGTGCCAGCAGCTTGCTAGGCACAGATACGCAGTATTTT. The variable domain in full, with the rest retrieved from reference TRBV11-1 and TRBJ2-3, is EAEVAQSPRYKITEKSQAVAFWCDPISGHATLYWYRQILGQGPELLVQFQDESVVDDSQLPKDRFSAERLKGVDSTLKIQPAELGDSAMYLCASSLLGTDTQYFGPGTRLTVL.

This clone has more than one count but fewer than ten. V usage is TRBV5-5 and J usage is TRBJ2-2; 7 bases fit TRBD1. The CDR3 length is 14 residues. Germline assignment: CDR1 SGHKS and CDR2 YYEKEE (reference sequence). V lost 3 bases to trimming and J lost 6 bases; unmatched junction nucleotides: 5. The CDR3: CASSSQGTAGELFF. CDR3 bases: TGTGCCAGCAGCTCGCAAGGGACAGCCGGGGAGCTGTTTTTT.

There are a few counts of this clone. CDR3 sequence reads: CASSQGPSSGSADTQYF. CDR3 bases: TGCGCCAGCAGCCAAGGACCAAGCAGCGGGAGCGCAGATACGCAGTATTTT. The genes are TRBV4-1 and TRBJ2-3, with TRBD2 matching over 8 bases. The CDR3 is 17 residues long. The germline V gene has CDR1 MGHRA and CDR2 YSYEKL. V dropped 1 base and J dropped 4; count of bases not matched to a gene: 10.

DNA of the CDR3: TGTGCCAGCAGCCAAGATCTGGGGGGGTACTCTGCCAAAAACATTCAGTACTTC. Its protein is CASSQDLGGYSAKNIQYF. This chain uses TRBV14 with TRBJ2-4; TRBD2 aligns across 7 bases. The CDR3 sequence is 18 residues long. Germline V gene sequence: CDR1 SGHDN, CDR2 FVKESK. V trimming: 0 bases; J trimming: 1 base; junction bases outside the gene matches: 9. Variable domain in full (rest from reference TRBV14 and TRBJ2-4): EAGVTQFPSHSVIEKGQTVTLRCDPISGHDNLYWYRRVMGKEIKFLLHFVKESKQDESGMPNNRFLAERTGGTYSTLKVQPAELEDSGVYFCASSQDLGGYSAKNIQYFGAGTRLSVL.

The V call is TRBV19, the J call TRBJ1-5; a weak D match, TRBD1 (5 bases). V lost 4 bases, J lost 3 bases, and 13 bases lay in between. This CDR3 has 15 amino acids. Germline lookup yields CDR1 LNHDA and CDR2 SQIVND (reference sequence). The DNA of the CDR3 is TGTGCCAGTAGTAAATCTCAGGGTTACAATCAGCCCCAGCATTTT. The encoded protein is CASSKSQGYNQPQHF.

V gene TRBV15 combines with J gene TRBJ2-7, with a possible D match to TRBD2 (6 bases). Looked up from germline, CDR1 is LNHNV and CDR2 is YYDKDF (reference sequence). The V end was cut by 3 bases, the J end by 5 bases, with 11 bases between. The CDR3 length is 13 residues. This chain's CDR3 is CATSRIGGNEQYF. The CDR3 DNA reads TGTGCCACCAGCAGGATAGGAGGGAACGAGCAGTACTTC.

The V and J genes are TRBV10-3 and TRBJ2-3; D may be TRBD2 (5 bases). This CDR3 comprises 13 residues. V lost 7 bases and J lost 0, with 8 bases in between. Germline CDR1 and CDR2: ENHRY and SYGVKD. This chain's CDR3 is CAIKTGSTDTQYF. In DNA, the CDR3 is TGTGCCATCAAGACGGGAAGCACAGATACGCAGTATTTT.

The V gene is TRBV28, the J gene TRBJ2-4; a possible D gene is TRBD1 (6 bases). The CDR3 runs to 12 residues. V was pared by 9 bases and J by 6 bases, with 12 bases between. Germline V lookup: CDR1 MDHEN, CDR2 SYDVKM. The DNA of the CDR3 is TGTGCCAGTGGGACACCCGCAAACATTCAGTACTTC. It yields the protein CASGTPANIQYF.

As concerns this clone: One junction end does not reproduce the germline sequence, and a read error may be involved. The genes are TRBV7-2 and TRBJ1-1; 8 bases line up with TRBD1. The CDR3 is 13 residues long. Germline V gene lookup returns CDR1 SGHTA and CDR2 FQGNSA. The CDR3 bases are TGTGCCAGCAGCTTCTCGGGGACAGGCTTTTACACCTTT. It translates to CASSFSGTGFYTF. Full variable domain (missing parts from reference TRBV7-2 and TRBJ1-1): GAGVSQSPSNKVTEKGKDVELRCDPISGHTALYWYRQSLGQGLEFLIYFQGNSAPDKSGLPSDRFSAERTGGSVSTLTIQRTQQEDSAVYLCASSFSGTGFYTFGQGTRLTVV.

This clone was observed a handful of times. The chain joins TRBV10-3 to TRBJ1-2; TRBD1 matches 8 bases. Germline V gene lookup returns CDR1 ENHRY and CDR2 SYGVKD. V gave up 0 bases and J gave up 7 bases; unmatched junction bases: 4. The CDR3 consists of 14 residues. The CDR3 DNA is TGTGCCATCAGTGAGTCTCAGGGGGCATTTGGCTACACCTTC. Translated, it gives CAISESQGAFGYTF.